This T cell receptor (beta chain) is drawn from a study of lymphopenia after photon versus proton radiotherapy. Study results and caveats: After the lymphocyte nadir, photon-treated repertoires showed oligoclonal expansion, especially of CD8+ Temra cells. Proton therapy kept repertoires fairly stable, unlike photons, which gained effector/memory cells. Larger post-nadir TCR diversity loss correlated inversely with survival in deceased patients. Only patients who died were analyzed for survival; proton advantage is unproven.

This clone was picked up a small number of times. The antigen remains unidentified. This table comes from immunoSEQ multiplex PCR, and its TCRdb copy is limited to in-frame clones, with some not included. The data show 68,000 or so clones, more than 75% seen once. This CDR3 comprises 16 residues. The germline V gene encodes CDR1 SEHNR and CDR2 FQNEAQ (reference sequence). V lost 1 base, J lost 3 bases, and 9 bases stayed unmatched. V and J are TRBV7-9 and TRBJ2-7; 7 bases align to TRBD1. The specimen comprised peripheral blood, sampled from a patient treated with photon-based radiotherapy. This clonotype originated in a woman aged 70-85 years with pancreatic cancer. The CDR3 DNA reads TGTGCCAGCAGCTTAGTCCCAAGGGGGCGAGACTACGAGCAGTACTTC. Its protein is CASSLVPRGRDYEQYF.